This T cell receptor (beta chain) was sequenced during a study of T cells after yellow fever vaccination. General study results and limits: The secondary response was weaker, and its peak arrived faster, on day 5 versus 15.

MiXCR, run by TCRdb on the 5' RACE reads, gives a single entry per CDR3 protein. The repertoire includes 300,000 to 400,000 distinct CDR3 sequences, roughly 9.4% of them detected once, and about a sixth sits in the top ten. Concerning this clonotype itself: Its antigen is as yet unknown.

The source was PBMCs, collected on the day of the first yellow fever vaccination. This TCR derives from a young man who received the YFV17D yellow fever vaccine.

The CDR3 coding sequence is TGTGCCAGTAGTATCTTCGCGTCAGCCGGTGGCTATGGCTACACCTTC. Translation: CASSIFASAGGYGYTF. The rearrangement uses TRBV19 and TRBJ1-2; D gene uncertain. The length of the CDR3 is 16 residues. V was cut by 3 bases and J by 4 bases, with 18 bases left in between. The germline gives CDR1 LNHDA, CDR2 SQIVND (reference sequence).